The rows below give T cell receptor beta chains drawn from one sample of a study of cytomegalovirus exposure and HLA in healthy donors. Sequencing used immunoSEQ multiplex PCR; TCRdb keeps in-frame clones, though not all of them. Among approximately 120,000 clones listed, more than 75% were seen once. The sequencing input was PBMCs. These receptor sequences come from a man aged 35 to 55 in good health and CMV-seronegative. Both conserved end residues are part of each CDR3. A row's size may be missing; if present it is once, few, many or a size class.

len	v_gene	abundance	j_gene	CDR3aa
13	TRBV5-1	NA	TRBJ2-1	CASSLSLNNEQFF
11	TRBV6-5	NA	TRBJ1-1	CATGAGLRAFF
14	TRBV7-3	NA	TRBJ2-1	CASSQGLADPRQFF
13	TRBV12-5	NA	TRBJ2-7	CASGTGGVYEQYF
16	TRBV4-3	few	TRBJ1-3	CASSQGLGQVGNTIYF
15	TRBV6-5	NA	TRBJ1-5	CASSNGQGSDQPQHF
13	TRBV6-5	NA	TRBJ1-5	CASSYDRVQPQHF
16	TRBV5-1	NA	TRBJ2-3	CASSPTPGVSTDTQYF
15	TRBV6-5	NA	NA	CASSRGTSGVVTQYF
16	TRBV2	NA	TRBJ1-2	CASSVTTGTGSFGYTF
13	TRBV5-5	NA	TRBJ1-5	CASSLGQNQPQHF
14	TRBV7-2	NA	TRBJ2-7	CASSFQDKAYEQYF
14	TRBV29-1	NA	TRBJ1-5	CSTPPTGPNQPQHF
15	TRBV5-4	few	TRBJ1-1	CASSLPGELNTEAFF
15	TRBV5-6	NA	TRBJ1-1	CASSWSYDRDTEAFF
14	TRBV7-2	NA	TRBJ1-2	CASSTSGTGDRYTF
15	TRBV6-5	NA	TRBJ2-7	CASKTGASRSYEQYF